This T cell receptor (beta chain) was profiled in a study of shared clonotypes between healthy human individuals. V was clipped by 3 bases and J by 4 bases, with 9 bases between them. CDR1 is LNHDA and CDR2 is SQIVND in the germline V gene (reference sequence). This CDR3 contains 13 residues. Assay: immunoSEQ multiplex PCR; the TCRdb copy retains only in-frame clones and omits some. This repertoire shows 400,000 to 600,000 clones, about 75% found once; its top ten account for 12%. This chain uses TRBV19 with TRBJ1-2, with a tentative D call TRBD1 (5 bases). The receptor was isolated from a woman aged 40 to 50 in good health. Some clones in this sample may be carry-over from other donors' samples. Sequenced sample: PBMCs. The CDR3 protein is CASSMQGSYGYTF. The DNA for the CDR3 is TGTGCCAGTAGTATGCAGGGATCCTATGGCTACACCTTC.